This TCR delta chain was recovered during a study of gamma-delta T cells after stem cell transplantation. TCRdb reanalysed the RT-PCR reads with CATT. The profile covers approximately 1,500 delta-chain clones, with roughly 6.5% appearing a single time and about 20% taken by the ten largest. This CDR3 spans 20 amino acids. The germline CDR1 and CDR2 sequences are GEAIGNYY and EKD. V lost 0 bases and J lost 8; bases outside the gene matches: 26. This clone is classed as large (0.1 to 1%). The TCR sequence derives from a human donor. It is not recorded whose cells these are; they may come from a transplant donor. The gene calls are TRDV2 and TRDJ1; 7 nucleotides agree with TRDD3. Material: gamma-delta T cells. In DNA form, the CDR3 reads TGTGCCTGTGACACCGCGTGGCTGGCCCGCGGACCTACTGGGGACCCCAAACTCATCTTT. It encodes CACDTAWLARGPTGDPKLIF.